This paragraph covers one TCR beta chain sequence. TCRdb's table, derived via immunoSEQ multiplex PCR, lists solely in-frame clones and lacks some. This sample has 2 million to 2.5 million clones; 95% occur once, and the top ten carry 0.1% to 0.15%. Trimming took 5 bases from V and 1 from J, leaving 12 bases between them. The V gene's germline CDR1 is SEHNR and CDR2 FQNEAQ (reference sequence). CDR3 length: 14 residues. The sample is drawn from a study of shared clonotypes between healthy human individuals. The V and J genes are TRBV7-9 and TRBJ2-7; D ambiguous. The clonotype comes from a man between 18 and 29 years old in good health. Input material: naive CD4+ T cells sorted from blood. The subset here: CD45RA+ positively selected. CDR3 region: CASSPLTLSYEQYF. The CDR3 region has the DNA TGTGCCAGCAGCCCCTTAACCCTTTCCTACGAGCAGTACTTC.